Listed below are T cell receptor beta chains from one sample, sequenced in a study of T cell responses to AZD1222 COVID-19 vaccine. Repertoires were generated with immunoSEQ multiplex PCR, while TCRdb's copy carries only in-frame clones and drops some. The data hold about 150,000 clones, with about 93% observed a single time. Sequences were derived from peripheral blood, sampled on day 0 of AZD1222 vaccination. These receptors all stem from an adult in good health. CDR3s include the opening cysteine and the closing phenylalanine or tryptophan. Fields, in order: CDR3 protein, CDR3 DNA, V gene, J gene, CDR3 length, D gene. D genes are given only for firm matches.

CDR3 protein: CASSGRGYEQYF; CDR3 DNA: TGTGCCAGCAGCGGCCGGGGATACGAGCAGTACTTC; V gene: TRBV13; J gene: TRBJ2-7; CDR3 length: 12; D gene: -
CDR3 protein: CASSLGTGPNYGYTF; CDR3 DNA: TGTGCCAGCAGCTTAGGAACAGGCCCTAACTATGGCTACACCTTC; V gene: TRBV7-2; J gene: TRBJ1-2; CDR3 length: 15; D gene: -
CDR3 protein: CASSYRTGDTEAFF; CDR3 DNA: TGTGCCAGCAGTTACCGGACAGGGGACACTGAAGCTTTCTTT; V gene: TRBV6-5; J gene: TRBJ1-1; CDR3 length: 14; D gene: TRBD1
CDR3 protein: CASSRAGAAYNEQFF; CDR3 DNA: TGTGCCAGCAGCCGAGCGGGAGCCGCCTACAATGAGCAGTTCTTC; V gene: TRBV3-1/TRBV3-2; J gene: TRBJ2-1; CDR3 length: 15; D gene: TRBD2
CDR3 protein: CAGSPTGGSNQPQHF; CDR3 DNA: TGTGCCGGGTCCCCGACAGGGGGAAGCAATCAGCCCCAGCATTTT; V gene: TRBV19; J gene: TRBJ1-5; CDR3 length: 15; D gene: TRBD1
CDR3 protein: CASSTQGQIMNTEAFF; CDR3 DNA: TGTGCCAGCAGCACCCAGGGGCAGATCATGAACACTGAAGCTTTCTTT; V gene: TRBV7-9; J gene: TRBJ1-1; CDR3 length: 16; D gene: -
CDR3 protein: CSVRQGNGQIEKLFF; CDR3 DNA: TGCAGCGTCAGACAGGGGAATGGACAAATAGAAAAACTGTTTTTT; V gene: TRBV29-1; J gene: TRBJ1-4; CDR3 length: 15; D gene: TRBD1
CDR3 protein: CASSYPRGATYGYTF; CDR3 DNA: TGTGCCAGCAGTTACCCCCGGGGGGCGACCTATGGCTACACCTTC; V gene: TRBV6-2/TRBV6-3; J gene: TRBJ1-2; CDR3 length: 15; D gene: -
CDR3 protein: CASSSGRETQYF; CDR3 DNA: TGTGCCAGCAGCTCGGGACGAGAGACCCAGTACTTC; V gene: TRBV7-8; J gene: TRBJ2-5; CDR3 length: 12; D gene: -
CDR3 protein: CASMQGYGEAFF; CDR3 DNA: TGTGCCAGCATGCAGGGTTATGGTGAAGCTTTCTTT; V gene: TRBV12-3/TRBV12-4; J gene: TRBJ1-1; CDR3 length: 12; D gene: -
CDR3 protein: CASSPRQGAYNEQFF; CDR3 DNA: TGTGCCAGCTCACCCCGACAGGGGGCCTACAATGAGCAGTTCTTC; V gene: TRBV18; J gene: TRBJ2-1; CDR3 length: 15; D gene: TRBD1
CDR3 protein: CASRAGTGNEKLFF; CDR3 DNA: TGTGCCAGCAGAGCCGGGACAGGGAACGAAAAACTGTTTTTT; V gene: TRBV9; J gene: TRBJ1-4; CDR3 length: 14; D gene: TRBD1
CDR3 protein: CASSLVKNEQFF; CDR3 DNA: TGTGCCAGCAGCTTAGTGAAAAATGAGCAGTTCTTC; V gene: TRBV7-2; J gene: TRBJ2-1; CDR3 length: 12; D gene: -
CDR3 protein: CASTPGTGSIEGEKLFF; CDR3 DNA: TGTGCCAGCACCCCCGGGACAGGCTCTATTGAAGGGGAAAAACTGTTTTTT; V gene: TRBV9; J gene: TRBJ1-4; CDR3 length: 17; D gene: TRBD1
CDR3 protein: CASSGQANTGELFF; CDR3 DNA: TGTGCCAGCAGTGGGCAGGCGAACACCGGGGAGCTGTTTTTT; V gene: TRBV25-1; J gene: TRBJ2-2; CDR3 length: 14; D gene: -
CDR3 protein: CASSQGHRSGNTIYF; CDR3 DNA: TGTGCCAGCAGCCAAGGACACCGCTCTGGAAACACCATATATTTT; V gene: TRBV3-1/TRBV3-2; J gene: TRBJ1-3; CDR3 length: 15; D gene: -
CDR3 protein: CASSPITPGLAGGNNEQFF; CDR3 DNA: TGTGCCAGCAGCCCTATAACCCCGGGACTAGCGGGGGGGAACAATGAGCAGTTCTTC; V gene: TRBV7-3; J gene: TRBJ2-1; CDR3 length: 19; D gene: TRBD2
CDR3 protein: CASSFKDRVSPLHF; CDR3 DNA: TGTGCCAGCAGCTTCAAGGACAGGGTATCACCCCTCCACTTT; V gene: TRBV7-9; J gene: TRBJ1-6; CDR3 length: 14; D gene: TRBD1
CDR3 protein: CASSRGTGGLDYGYTF; CDR3 DNA: TGTGCCAGCAGCCGAGGGACAGGGGGCCTAGACTATGGCTACACCTTC; V gene: TRBV3-1/TRBV3-2; J gene: TRBJ1-2; CDR3 length: 16; D gene: TRBD1
CDR3 protein: CASSSTTGARGNQPQHF; CDR3 DNA: TGTGCCAGCAGCTCGACGACTGGGGCCAGGGGCAATCAGCCCCAGCATTTT; V gene: TRBV7-6; J gene: TRBJ1-5; CDR3 length: 17; D gene: -
CDR3 protein: CAWVGQENYGYTF; CDR3 DNA: TGTGCCTGGGTGGGACAGGAAAACTATGGCTACACCTTC; V gene: TRBV30; J gene: TRBJ1-2; CDR3 length: 13; D gene: TRBD1
CDR3 protein: CASSVEVGRERGYTF; CDR3 DNA: TGTGCCAGCAGCGTAGAGGTAGGACGTGAGCGTGGCTACACCTTC; V gene: TRBV9; J gene: TRBJ1-2; CDR3 length: 15; D gene: -
CDR3 protein: CASSIDPGHGDYTQYF; CDR3 DNA: TGTGCCAGTAGTATCGACCCGGGACACGGCGATTATACGCAGTATTTT; V gene: TRBV19; J gene: TRBJ2-3; CDR3 length: 16; D gene: -
CDR3 protein: CASSKSEHEQFF; CDR3 DNA: TGTGCCAGCAGCAAGAGCGAGCATGAGCAGTTCTTC; V gene: TRBV11-1; J gene: TRBJ2-1; CDR3 length: 12; D gene: -
CDR3 protein: CAISLGSGSDTQYF; CDR3 DNA: TGTGCCATCAGTCTCGGGAGTGGCTCAGATACGCAGTATTTT; V gene: TRBV10-3; J gene: TRBJ2-3; CDR3 length: 14; D gene: -
CDR3 protein: CASSKGTVPNEKLFF; CDR3 DNA: TGTGCCAGCAGCAAAGGGACAGTTCCTAATGAAAAACTGTTTTTT; V gene: TRBV5-5; J gene: TRBJ1-4; CDR3 length: 15; D gene: TRBD1
CDR3 protein: CASSQSGQGLTEAFF; CDR3 DNA: TGTGCCAGCAGCCAATCGGGACAGGGGTTAACTGAAGCTTTCTTT; V gene: TRBV7-3; J gene: TRBJ1-1; CDR3 length: 15; D gene: TRBD1
CDR3 protein: CASSEARGAYGYTF; CDR3 DNA: TGTGCCAGCAGTGAAGCGCGGGGAGCCTATGGCTACACCTTC; V gene: TRBV2; J gene: TRBJ1-2; CDR3 length: 14; D gene: -
CDR3 protein: CSAGAGGMNTEAFF; CDR3 DNA: TGCAGCGCTGGGGCAGGGGGGATGAACACTGAAGCTTTCTTT; V gene: TRBV29-1; J gene: TRBJ1-1; CDR3 length: 14; D gene: TRBD1
CDR3 protein: CAASGANTEAFF; CDR3 DNA: TGTGCCGCGTCAGGGGCGAACACTGAAGCTTTCTTT; V gene: TRBV3-1/TRBV3-2; J gene: TRBJ1-1; CDR3 length: 12; D gene: -
CDR3 protein: CASVGRSGGPYNEQFF; CDR3 DNA: TGTGCCAGCGTGGGTCGGAGCGGGGGACCCTACAATGAGCAGTTCTTC; V gene: TRBV2; J gene: TRBJ2-1; CDR3 length: 16; D gene: TRBD2
CDR3 protein: CASSYSGRNTEAFF; CDR3 DNA: TGTGCCAGCAGTTACTCCGGCAGAAACACTGAAGCTTTCTTT; V gene: TRBV6-5; J gene: TRBJ1-1; CDR3 length: 14; D gene: -
CDR3 protein: CSVSGLWGYTF; CDR3 DNA: TGCAGCGTGAGTGGGCTCTGGGGCTACACCTTC; V gene: TRBV29-1; J gene: TRBJ1-2; CDR3 length: 11; D gene: -
CDR3 protein: CASSFWGNQPQHF; CDR3 DNA: TGTGCCAGCAGCTTTTGGGGGAATCAGCCCCAGCATTTT; V gene: TRBV7-2; J gene: TRBJ1-5; CDR3 length: 13; D gene: -
CDR3 protein: CASSPNGQANGKLFF; CDR3 DNA: TGTGCCAGCTCACCGAATGGGCAGGCCAACGGAAAACTGTTTTTT; V gene: TRBV18; J gene: TRBJ1-4; CDR3 length: 15; D gene: -
CDR3 protein: CASSTLGTPSENYGYTF; CDR3 DNA: TGTGCCAGTAGTACTTTGGGGACACCATCGGAAAACTATGGCTACACCTTC; V gene: TRBV19; J gene: TRBJ1-2; CDR3 length: 17; D gene: -
CDR3 protein: CASSEIGINYGYTF; CDR3 DNA: TGTGCCAGCAGTGAAATAGGTATAAACTATGGCTACACCTTC; V gene: TRBV2; J gene: TRBJ1-2; CDR3 length: 14; D gene: -
CDR3 protein: CASSFGTGLGRGQYF; CDR3 DNA: TGTGCCAGCAGCTTTGGGACAGGGCTGGGGAGAGGGCAGTACTTC; V gene: TRBV5-6; J gene: TRBJ2-7; CDR3 length: 15; D gene: TRBD1
CDR3 protein: CASSVAATPGTEAFF; CDR3 DNA: TGTGCCAGCAGCGTAGCTGCAACACCTGGTACTGAAGCTTTCTTT; V gene: TRBV9; J gene: TRBJ1-1; CDR3 length: 15; D gene: -
CDR3 protein: CAISAVTGRVNTEAFF; CDR3 DNA: TGTGCCATCAGCGCCGTGACAGGGAGGGTGAACACTGAAGCTTTCTTT; V gene: TRBV10-3; J gene: TRBJ1-1; CDR3 length: 16; D gene: TRBD1